This record concerns one T cell receptor (beta chain) sequence. Its specificity is unknown. This specimen comes from a study of cytomegalovirus exposure and HLA in healthy donors. Turning to the study itself: There were some 410 genotyped donors. Of these, 81% fell in the genetic ancestry cluster associated with self-reported Caucasian donors. Study-wide points: TCR beta chain V- and J-gene trimming was linked, in a later analysis, to a missense variant in DCLRE1C.

Germline V gene lookup returns CDR1 LNHNV and CDR2 YYDKDF (reference sequence). V was clipped by 0 bases and J by 8 bases; unmatched bases: 12. This CDR3 has 19 amino acids. A multiplex PCR was run with 60 Vbeta primers and 13 Jbeta primers. Method: immunoSEQ multiplex PCR; TCRdb's copy keeps in-frame clones and lacks some. The sample totals 100,000 to 150,000 clones. V usage is TRBV15 and J usage is TRBJ2-4; 14 nucleotides match TRBD2. The origin of this receptor is a man between 18 and 29 years old in good health and CMV-seronegative. Specimen: PBMCs. CDR3 bases: TGTGCCACCAGCAGAGATACCAGGACTAGCGGGAGGAGTAAAGACATTCAGTACTTC. It specifies CATSRDTRTSGRSKDIQYF.